This T cell receptor beta chain was sequenced in a study of T-cell reconstitution after alpha-beta-depleted transplantation in children. General study points: T-cell numbers and diversity, one year after transplant, stemmed largely from T cells that were newly produced. For some patients, TCRbeta diversity was high at day 60 because of recipient T cells and thymic progenitors that survived.

During its preparation, the TCRbeta library received unique molecular identifiers. TCRdb re-called the PCR reads through MiXCR, storing one row per CDR3 protein. The sample shows 700,000 to 950,000 distinct CDR3 sequences, about 15% of them seen only once. The germline V gene has CDR1 SGHDN and CDR2 FVKESK. Trimming cost V 4 bases and J 5 bases, with 12 bases left between them. This CDR3 is 14 amino acids long. This clonotype was counted between two and nine times. Its antigen is not identified. This chain joins TRBV14 and TRBJ2-1; weak D call: TRBD2 (5 bases). The clonotype comes from a male patient under 18 who had a stem cell transplant for acute lymphoblastic leukemia, so the T cells may come from the graft donor. The sample here was PBMCs, mostly from graft donor cells, taken 360 days after TCRalphabeta/CD19-depleted stem cell transplant. The CDR3 region is CASSPTRMHNEQFF. The DNA for the CDR3 is TGTGCCAGCAGCCCTACTAGAATGCACAATGAGCAGTTCTTC. Full variable domain (outside the CDR3, taken from reference TRBV14 and TRBJ2-1): EAGVTQFPSHSVIEKGQTVTLRCDPISGHDNLYWYRRVMGKEIKFLLHFVKESKQDESGMPNNRFLAERTGGTYSTLKVQPAELEDSGVYFCASSPTRMHNEQFFGPGTRLTVL.